The present T cell receptor (beta chain) was sequenced within a study of patients and donors after allogeneic stem cell transplantation. TCRdb redid the calling of the RT-PCR reads with MiXCR, one entry per CDR3 protein. The sample contains roughly 880,000 distinct CDR3 sequences, under 20% of which appear only once. This clonotype has a handful of counts. This CDR3 has 17 amino acids. J was trimmed by 8 bases and V by 2 bases; bases with no gene match: 14. Germline CDR1 is SGHNT and CDR2 is YENEEA. Sequencing was done on a sample of blood, either unsorted or a sorted T cell fraction (not recorded which). The chain combines TRBV11-3 with TRBJ2-1; TRBD2 matches at 8 bases. This TCR was sampled from a human donor who was either an allogeneic HSCT recipient or a stem cell or donor lymphocyte infusion donor (not recorded which). It is not recorded whose cells these are; they may come from a transplant donor. CDR3 amino acids: CASSLPRLSGIGDEQFF. The CDR3 nucleotides are TGTGCCAGCAGCTTACCTCGCCTTAGCGGGATTGGCGATGAGCAGTTCTTC.